These 25 T cell receptor beta chains share one sample of origin, sequenced in a study of blood T cell repertoires in COVID-19. Clones were sequenced by immunoSEQ multiplex PCR, and TCRdb holds only the in-frame ones, with some missing. The sample lists 85,000 to 130,000 clones, approximately 91% occurring once. Sample: peripheral blood. The receptors were sampled from a woman aged 55-70 years with acute or convalescent COVID-19.

The chain has TRBV5-1 and TRBJ2-1; 7 bases are a match to TRBD2. The CDR3 runs to 16 residues. CDR1 and CDR2 from the germline V gene are SGHRS and YFSETQ. After removal of 5 bases from V and 0 bases from J, the junction contained 8 bases not matched to a gene. In DNA form, the CDR3 reads TGCGCCAGCAGACCCTCTAGCGGAAGCTCCTACAATGAGCAGTTCTTC. This codes for CASRPSSGSSYNEQFF.

V gene TRBV7-6 combines with J gene TRBJ2-1; D is perhaps TRBD2 (7 bases). This CDR3 has 19 amino acids. Trimming removed 5 bases at V and 4 bases at J, with 27 bases between. Germline lookup yields CDR1 SGHVS and CDR2 FNYEAQ. The CDR3 protein is CASSNPGGGGLSVYNEQFF. Written as DNA, the CDR3 is TGTGCCAGCAGCAACCCAGGAGGGGGGGGACTTTCCGTGTACAATGAGCAGTTCTTC. The whole variable domain, filled in from reference TRBV7-6 and TRBJ2-1, reads GAGVSQSPRYKVTKRGQDVALRCDPISGHVSLYWYRQALGQGPEFLTYFNYEAQQDKSGLPNDRFSAERPEGSISTLTIQRTEQRDSAMYRCASSNPGGGGLSVYNEQFFGPGTRLTVL.

The table lists this clone with a count of one. The V and J genes are TRBV29-1 and TRBJ2-3, with 10 bases that match TRBD2. Trimming at V came to 3 bases and at J to 4 bases, leaving 10 bases not matched to a gene. CDR1 SQVTM and CDR2 ANQGSEA come from the germline V gene. The CDR3 runs 16 residues. The CDR3: CSVDSGLAGVADTQYF. CDR3 coding DNA: TGCAGCGTTGATTCGGGCCTAGCGGGAGTCGCAGATACGCAGTATTTT.

This chain joins TRBV6-6 and TRBJ2-7; TRBD1 is a possible D gene (7 bases). There are 13 residues in the CDR3. V was trimmed by 6 bases and J by 3 bases, leaving 12 bases between them. The V gene's germline CDR1 is MNHNY and CDR2 SVGAGI (reference sequence). The CDR3 DNA sequence: TGTGCCAGCAGGCCCCAGGGGGGCTACGAGCAGTACGTC. It is translated as CASRPQGGYEQYV.

J is TRBJ2-7 and V is TRBV7-9; 13 nucleotides match TRBD2. From germline, CDR1 is SEHNR and CDR2 FQNEAQ (reference sequence). V dropped 4 bases and J dropped 5; count of bases not matched to a gene: 14. The CDR3 is 18 amino acids. The CDR3 bases are TGTGCCAGCAGCTCCCCCGGGGGGACTAGCGGGACGTCTAACGAGCAGTACGTC. This gives the protein CASSSPGGTSGTSNEQYV.

This chain links TRBV4-2 with TRBJ2-1, with 8 bases matching TRBD2. V trimming: 0 bases; J trimming: 0 bases; junction bases outside the gene matches: 4. Germline CDR1 is LGHNA and CDR2 is YNFKEQ. There are 17 residues in the CDR3. CDR3: CASSQEPSGSSYNEQFF. The DNA for the CDR3 is TGTGCCAGCAGCCAAGAGCCCAGCGGGAGCTCCTACAATGAGCAGTTCTTC.

CDR3 in DNA: TGCGCCAGCAGCTTACCCCTAGACTCTGGAAACACCATATATTTT. Its translation is CASSLPLDSGNTIYF. V usage is TRBV5-1 and J usage is TRBJ1-3; no reliable D call. Germline V gene sequence: CDR1 SGHRS, CDR2 YFSETQ. V was clipped by 2 bases and J by 0 bases, with 9 bases between them. The CDR3 length is 15 residues. The full variable domain, in which reference TRBV5-1 and TRBJ1-3 provide the parts outside the CDR3, is KAGVTQTPRYLIKTRGQQVTLSCSPISGHRSVSWYQQTPGQGLQFLFEYFSETQRNKGNFPGRFSGRQFSNSRSEMNVSTLELGDSALYLCASSLPLDSGNTIYFGEGSWLTVV.

The chain joins TRBV3-1 (or the pseudogene TRBV3-2) to TRBJ2-7; maybe TRBD2 (6 bases). CDR1 and CDR2 (germline): LGHDT, YNNKEL (reference sequence). Trimming stripped 2 bases from V and 8 bases from J, with 25 bases between. The CDR3 loop spans 17 amino acids. The CDR3 DNA follows: TGTGCCAGCAGCCAATCCACCGGGACTGGCCACTACAATAAGCAGTACTTC. It codes for CASSQSTGTGHYNKQYF.

For this clone: One junction end disagrees with the germline gene, perhaps due to a read error. This chain joins TRBV7-7 and TRBJ2-5, with 8 bases lining up with TRBD2. The CDR3 is made up of 13 amino acids. The germline V gene has CDR1 SSHAT and CDR2 FNYEAQ (reference sequence). The CDR3 sequence is CASSLGLAGTQYF. DNA of the CDR3: TGTGCTAGCAGCTTAGGGCTAGCGGGGACCCAGTACTTC. The full variable domain, in which reference TRBV7-7 and TRBJ2-5 provide the parts outside the CDR3, is GAGVSQSPRYKVTKRGQDVTLRCDPISSHATLYWYQQALGQGPEFLTYFNYEAQPDKSGLPSDRFSAERPEGSISTLTIQRTEQRDSAMYRCASSLGLAGTQYFGPGTRLLVL.

The chain joins TRBV5-1 to TRBJ1-1; D is possibly TRBD1 (5 bases). The germline V gene encodes CDR1 SGHRS and CDR2 YFSETQ. The CDR3 is made up of 12 amino acids. V dropped 1 base and J dropped 6 bases, with 7 bases sitting between them. The CDR3 bases are TGCGCCAGCAGCTTGTGGGGGGCTGAAGCTTTCTTT. Translated: CASSLWGAEAFF.

The gene calls are TRBV6-5 and TRBJ1-4; D uncertain. V was clipped by 7 bases and J by 2 bases, with 11 bases between them. In germline, CDR1 is MNHEY, CDR2 SVGAGI. The CDR3 has 14 amino acids. The CDR3, as DNA: TGTGCCAGCATGGCCCTCTGGACTAATGAAAAACTGTTTTTT. It codes for CASMALWTNEKLFF.

J is TRBJ2-2 and V is TRBV7-3; D is perhaps TRBD2 (7 bases). CDR3 length equals 15 residues. The ends were cut back, 7 bases at V and 2 bases at J, with 14 bases in the middle. Germline V CDR1 and CDR2: SGHTA, FQGTGA. The CDR3 region is CASTVSGGNTGELFF. The CDR3 DNA sequence: TGTGCCAGCACCGTGTCGGGGGGCAACACCGGGGAGCTGTTTTTT.

This chain connects TRBV6-1 to TRBJ1-5; 8 bases are shared with TRBD1. Germline V lookup: CDR1 MNHNS, CDR2 SASEGT. The V segment lost 7 bases and the J segment 2 bases; nucleotides outside the gene matches: 7. This CDR3 has 15 residues. CDR3 residues: CASILDRGRNQPQHF. CDR3 DNA sequence: TGTGCCAGCATACTCGACAGGGGACGCAATCAGCCCCAGCATTTT.

This clone showed up just a few times. V and J are TRBV23-1 and TRBJ1-4, with D tentatively TRBD1 (5 bases). TRBV23-1 carries the ORF label, with uncertain function. Trimming took 6 bases from V and 5 from J, leaving 16 bases between them. The CDR3 covers 15 residues. The CDR3, as DNA: TGCGCCAGCAGGGGGGTGGGAGGGAAGAATGAAAAACTGTTTTTT. Amino acid sequence: CASRGVGGKNEKLFF.

This rearrangement joins TRBV28 to TRBJ1-1; no clear D. The germline V gene has CDR1 MDHEN and CDR2 SYDVKM. Between the trimmed V and J ends, which lost 6 bases and 11 bases, there was a span of 22 bases. The CDR3 covers 14 residues. The CDR3 loop reads CASSRPGSSRGAFF. For the CDR3, the DNA is TGTGCCAGCAGCCGCCCTGGGTCTTCCCGAGGGGCTTTCTTT.

This clone was detected only once. The chain employs TRBV12-3 or TRBV12-4 and TRBJ1-2; TRBD1 matches at 9 bases. Germline trimming cut 5 bases from V and 8 bases from J; bases unmatched to any gene: 6. The CDR3 totals 13 residues. In nucleotides, the CDR3 is TGTGCCAGCAGTCCGGGACAGGGTATCGGCTACACCTTC. Translating gives CASSPGQGIGYTF.

The chain recombines TRBV6-4 with TRBJ2-2; D is undetermined. The CDR3 loop spans 14 amino acids. The V gene's germline CDR1 is MRHNA and CDR2 SNTAGT. Trimming removed 7 bases from V and 5 bases from J, with 14 bases in between. The CDR3, as DNA: TGTGCCAGCAAGGCCGGAGTCTTAACCGGGGAGCTGTTTTTT. Residues: CASKAGVLTGELFF.

The chain recombines TRBV4-2 with TRBJ2-1; tentative D call: TRBD1 (5 bases). Trimming removed 0 bases from V and 4 bases from J, with 10 bases in between. CDR1 is LGHNA and CDR2 is YNFKEQ in the germline V gene. CDR3 length: 15 residues. The CDR3 nucleotides are TGTGCCAGCAGCCAAGATCAGTCAGGGTACAATGAGCAGTTCTTC. This codes for CASSQDQSGYNEQFF.

The rearrangement uses TRBV20-1 and TRBJ2-1; 15 bases are shared with TRBD2. The CDR3 has 17 amino acids. Germline trimming cut 3 bases from V and 7 bases from J; bases unmatched to any gene: 10. Germline V gene lookup returns CDR1 DFQATT and CDR2 SNEGSKA (reference sequence). The CDR3 loop reads CSASAGTSGRTRNEQFF. In DNA form, the CDR3 reads TGCAGTGCTAGTGCCGGGACTAGCGGGAGGACTAGGAATGAGCAGTTCTTC.

This clone appeared a single time. The chain joins TRBV29-1 to TRBJ2-7; a possible D gene is TRBD1 (5 bases). Deletions cut 1 base from V and 6 bases from J, with 13 bases between. The CDR3 is made up of 13 amino acids. The germline gives CDR1 SQVTM, CDR2 ANQGSEA. CDR3 nucleotide sequence: TGCAGCGTTGAAGGGGAAGGGGCCCGCGAGCAGTACTTC. Its protein is CSVEGEGAREQYF.

The chain recombines TRBV6-5 with TRBJ2-1, with D possibly being TRBD2 (6 bases). Trimming removed 8 bases from V and 7 bases from J, with 21 bases in between. The CDR3 covers 15 residues. Germline V CDR1 and CDR2: MNHEY, SVGAGI. Here the CDR3 reads CASRLAAGSRNEQFF. In nucleotides, the CDR3 is TGTGCCAGCCGCCTCGCCGCGGGATCCCGGAATGAGCAGTTCTTC.

This clone was counted once. The J gene is TRBJ1-3, the V gene TRBV13, with D uncertain. CDR1 is PRHDT, CDR2 FYEKMQ, per germline (reference sequence). The CDR3 length is 13 residues. V was clipped by 10 bases and J by 0 bases, with 10 bases between them. The CDR3 DNA reads TGTGCCACCACAGCTTACTCTGGAAACACCATATATTTT. As protein: CATTAYSGNTIYF.

The sample holds a few counts of this clone. The chain employs TRBV18 and TRBJ2-5; D perhaps matches TRBD2 (5 bases). Deletions cut 0 bases from V and 0 bases from J, with 14 bases between. Germline assignment: CDR1 KGHSH and CDR2 LQKENI. This CDR3 has 17 residues. CDR3 in amino acids: CASSPPWGSVDQETQYF. CDR3 sequence (DNA): TGTGCCAGCTCACCACCATGGGGTAGCGTCGACCAAGAGACCCAGTACTTC.

This chain joins TRBV5-5 and TRBJ2-2; TRBD2 agrees at 7 bases. This CDR3 has 15 amino acids. J gave up 1 base and V 3 bases, and 3 bases lay outside the gene matches. Looked up from germline, CDR1 is SGHKS and CDR2 is YYEKEE (reference sequence). The CDR3, as DNA: TGTGCCAGCAGCTCGAGCGGGGTGAACACCGGGGAGCTGTTTTTT. Its protein product is CASSSSGVNTGELFF. The whole variable domain, remainder taken from reference TRBV5-5 and TRBJ2-2, is DAGVTQSPTHLIKTRGQQVTLRCSPISGHKSVSWYQQVLGQGPQFIFQYYEKEERGRGNFPDRFSARQFPNYSSELNVNALLLGDSALYLCASSSSGVNTGELFFGEGSRLTVL.

V is TRBV3-1 (or the pseudogene TRBV3-2) and J is TRBJ2-2; perhaps TRBD2 as D (5 bases). This CDR3 is 16 amino acids long. Germline loops: CDR1 LGHDT, CDR2 YNNKEL (reference sequence). Trimming shortened V by 5 bases and J by 7 bases, and 20 bases separated the two germline ends. The CDR3 DNA reads TGTGCCAGCAGCTCCAGGCCTGGGAGCCAGTACGGGGAGCTGTTTTTT. It codes for CASSSRPGSQYGELFF.